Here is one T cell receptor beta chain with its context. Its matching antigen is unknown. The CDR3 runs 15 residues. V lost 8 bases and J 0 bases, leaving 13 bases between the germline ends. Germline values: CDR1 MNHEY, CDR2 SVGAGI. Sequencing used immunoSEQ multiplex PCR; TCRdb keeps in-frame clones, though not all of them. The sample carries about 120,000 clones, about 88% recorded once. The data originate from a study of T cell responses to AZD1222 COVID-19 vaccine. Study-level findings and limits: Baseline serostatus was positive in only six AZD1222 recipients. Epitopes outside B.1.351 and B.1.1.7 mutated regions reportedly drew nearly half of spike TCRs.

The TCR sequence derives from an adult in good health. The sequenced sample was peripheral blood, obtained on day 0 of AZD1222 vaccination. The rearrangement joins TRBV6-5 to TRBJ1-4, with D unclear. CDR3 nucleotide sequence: TGTGCCAGCGGGCCGCTGGGCTCAACTAATGAAAAACTGTTTTTT. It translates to CASGPLGSTNEKLFF.